A selection of T cell receptor beta chains follows, all from one sample in a study of molecular identifiers for immune sequencing clone quantification. Each CDR3 protein gets one entry after TCRdb re-called the PCR reads with MiXCR. Of around 300,000 distinct CDR3 sequences listed, 24% are singletons. The sample was naive CD8+ T cells from blood, with Jurkat cell RNA spiked in. Receptors originate from a human donor in good health. Some libraries in this study had Jurkat cell RNA spiked in. The CDR3 runs from the conserved cysteine through the conserved F or W. Fields, in order: D gene, clone size, V gene, J gene, CDR3 DNA, CDR3 protein. D genes are given only for firm matches. Clone size is stated in some rows and not others, as once, few, many or a class when expanded.

TRBD2,few,TRBV12-3/TRBV12-4,TRBJ2-1,TGTGCCGCTAGCCAGGGAGGGTACAATGAGCAGTTCTTC,CAASQGGYNEQFF
.,many,TRBV25-1,TRBJ2-7,TGTGCCAGCAGTGAAATGGGACCTCCCTACGAGCAGTACTTC,CASSEMGPPYEQYF
TRBD1,few,TRBV7-6,TRBJ1-2,TGTGCCAGCAGCCCCGGGACAGGGCTTTCTTCTAACTATGGCTACACCTTC,CASSPGTGLSSNYGYTF
TRBD1,few,TRBV4-1,TRBJ1-2,TGCGCCAACAGCCAAGACGGACAGGGATCCTATGGCTACACCTTC,CANSQDGQGSYGYTF
TRBD2,.,TRBV20-1,TRBJ2-3,TGCAGTGCTAGAGTAACTAGCGGCATTTCGCCTGTATCTTTCACAGATACGCAGTATTTT,CSARVTSGISPVSFTDTQYF
.,.,TRBV13,TRBJ2-5,TGTGCCAGCAGCTCATCAGAATCAGAGCCCCGATACCAAGAGACCCAGTACTTC,CASSSSESEPRYQETQYF
.,.,TRBV6-2/TRBV6-3,TRBJ2-5,TGTGCCAGCACCCTTGGGAGCCTGGAAGAGACCCAGTACTTC,CASTLGSLEETQYF
.,.,TRBV7-9,TRBJ2-5,TGTGCCAGCAGCCAACACCAAGAGACCCAGTACTTC,CASSQHQETQYF
.,many,TRBV28,TRBJ2-5,TGTGCCAGCAGCGACCAAGTGACCCAGTACTTC,CASSDQVTQYF
.,few,TRBV23-1,TRBJ2-3,TGCGCCAGCAGTCAATCTGGAGGCCAAAACCTATTTACTAGCACAGATACGCAGTATTTT,CASSQSGGQNLFTSTDTQYF
.,few,TRBV7-6,TRBJ1-2,TGTGCCAGCAGCTCGGTGGACAGCAAAAACTATGGCTACACCTTC,CASSSVDSKNYGYTF
TRBD1,.,TRBV3-1,TRBJ2-5,TGTGCCAGCAGAAATAACAGGGGACCCCAAGAGACCCAGTACTTC,CASRNNRGPQETQYF
.,few,TRBV25-1,TRBJ1-4,TGTGCCAGCAGTGGCGGAGCAACTAATGAAAAACTGTTTTTT,CASSGGATNEKLFF
.,many,TRBV7-9,TRBJ1-1,TGTGCCAGCAGCCAAGGGGGATATCAGAACACTGAAGCTTTCTTT,CASSQGGYQNTEAFF
.,.,TRBV7-6,TRBJ2-3,TGTGCCAGCAGCTTAGCGTACAGGGGAGGAGGGCACACAGATACGCAGTATTTT,CASSLAYRGGGHTDTQYF
.,few,TRBV13,TRBJ2-5,TGTGCCAGCAGCTTAGCGGGGGCCGAAGAGACCCAGTACTTC,CASSLAGAEETQYF
.,.,TRBV27,TRBJ1-1,TGTGCCAGCAGTTTGGGCAGAATGAACACTGTAGCTTTCTTT,CASSLGRMNTVAFF
TRBD1,.,TRBV11-2,TRBJ2-7,TGTGCCGGCAGCGTGGGACAGACCTACGAGCAGTACTTC,CAGSVGQTYEQYF
.,.,TRBV6-2/TRBV6-3,TRBJ2-2,TGTGCCTGCTCGGTCTCCGGGGAGCTGTTTTTT,CACSVSGELFF
TRBD1,many,TRBV30,TRBJ2-7,TGTGCCTGGGGACAGGGATTCTACGAGCAGTACTTC,CAWGQGFYEQYF
.,many,TRBV29-1,TRBJ2-1,TGCAGCGTTCCCGGCGGGGTCTTC,CSVPGGVF
.,.,TRBV7-9,TRBJ2-2,TGTGCCAGCAGCTCGCTGTGGGACGGGGGTAACACCGGGGAGCTGTTTTTT,CASSSLWDGGNTGELFF
.,.,TRBV14,TRBJ2-3,TGTGCCAGCAGCGAAGGCCGGGACCTGCCTAGCACAGATACGCAGTATTTT,CASSEGRDLPSTDTQYF
.,.,TRBV12-3/TRBV12-4,TRBJ2-3,TGTGCCAGCAGTTTAGAGGGGCCCCCCACAGATACGCAGTATTTT,CASSLEGPPTDTQYF
TRBD2,.,TRBV6-6,TRBJ2-3,TGTGCCAGCAGTCACCACACTAGCGGGGGCACAGATACGCAGTATTTT,CASSHHTSGGTDTQYF
.,few,TRBV6-5,TRBJ2-7,TGTGCCAGCAGTTACTCGGGGGGGCTCGACTACGAGCAGTACTTC,CASSYSGGLDYEQYF
.,many,TRBV7-6,TRBJ1-5,TGTGCCAGCAGTTACGGGACATCGCAGCCCCAGCATTTT,CASSYGTSQPQHF
.,.,TRBV11-2,TRBJ2-5,TGTGCCAGCAGTAGACTAGTCGGAGAGACCCAGTACTTC,CASSRLVGETQYF
TRBD2,few,TRBV9,TRBJ2-3,TGTGCCAGCAGCGCGGGGGGGCGAAGCACAGATACGCAGTATTTT,CASSAGGRSTDTQYF
.,many,TRBV12-3/TRBV12-4,TRBJ1-2,TGTGCCAGCAGCCCTGGGACCTTCAGCTACTATGGCTACACCTTC,CASSPGTFSYYGYTF
.,few,TRBV21-1,TRBJ2-3,TGTGCCAGCACCAAAGGGACTAGCGGGAGGATGTCCGTCACGCAGTATTTT,CASTKGTSGRMSVTQYF
.,many,TRBV12-3/TRBV12-4,TRBJ1-6,TGTGCCAGCAGACCGTCGGGACCCGATAATTCACCCCTCCACTTT,CASRPSGPDNSPLHF
TRBD2,many,TRBV5-1,TRBJ2-7,TGCGCCAGCAGCCCCAGCGGGACGGGCGAGCAGTACTTC,CASSPSGTGEQYF
.,few,TRBV4-2,TRBJ1-5,TGTGCCAGCAGCCAAAGAAGGGAGGGTACGAGCAATCAGCCCCAGCATTTT,CASSQRREGTSNQPQHF
.,few,TRBV13,TRBJ2-5,TGTGCCAGCAGCCCCACCGGCCGAGAGACCCAGTACTTC,CASSPTGRETQYF
.,many,TRBV12-3/TRBV12-4,TRBJ1-1,TGTGCCAGCACCGGGGGGGGCACTGAAGCTTTCTTT,CASTGGGTEAFF
TRBD1,few,TRBV29-1,TRBJ2-7,TGCAGCGTGGCCGGGACAGCAATCGAGCAGTACTTC,CSVAGTAIEQYF
.,.,TRBV20-1,TRBJ2-3,TGCAGTGCTAGAGATTACGGCGCCTCAGATACGCAGTATTTT,CSARDYGASDTQYF
TRBD2,many,TRBV7-2,TRBJ2-3,TGTGCCAGCAGCTTACTCTCGGGACTAGCGGGCACAGATACGCAGTATTTT,CASSLLSGLAGTDTQYF
.,many,TRBV21-1,TRBJ2-4,TGTGCCAGCAGCATCCCCGGCTCGGAGTACTTC,CASSIPGSEYF
.,few,TRBV12-3/TRBV12-4,TRBJ1-4,TGTGCCAGCAGCCCTTTCAGGCAGTCAACTAATGAAAAACTGTTTTTT,CASSPFRQSTNEKLFF
TRBD2,.,TRBV15,TRBJ2-7,TGTGCCACCAGCGGCGCTAGCGGTTCATCGTCCGAGCAGTACTTC,CATSGASGSSSEQYF
TRBD2,once,TRBV11-2,TRBJ2-1,TGTGCCAGCAGCTTAGGGACTAGCGGGGATCTCTACAATGAGCAGTTCTTC,CASSLGTSGDLYNEQFF
.,many,TRBV9,TRBJ2-5,TGTGCCAGCAGCGTAGCTTGGACAGCACAAGAGACCCAGTACTTC,CASSVAWTAQETQYF
.,few,TRBV12-3/TRBV12-4,TRBJ2-5,TGTGCCAGCAGAGATACAGAGTATCAAGAGACCCAGTACTTC,CASRDTEYQETQYF
.,.,TRBV12-3/TRBV12-4,TRBJ2-1,TGTGCCAGCAGTTTATGGTCCCAGTGGGGGAGGTACAATGAGCAGTTCTTC,CASSLWSQWGRYNEQFF